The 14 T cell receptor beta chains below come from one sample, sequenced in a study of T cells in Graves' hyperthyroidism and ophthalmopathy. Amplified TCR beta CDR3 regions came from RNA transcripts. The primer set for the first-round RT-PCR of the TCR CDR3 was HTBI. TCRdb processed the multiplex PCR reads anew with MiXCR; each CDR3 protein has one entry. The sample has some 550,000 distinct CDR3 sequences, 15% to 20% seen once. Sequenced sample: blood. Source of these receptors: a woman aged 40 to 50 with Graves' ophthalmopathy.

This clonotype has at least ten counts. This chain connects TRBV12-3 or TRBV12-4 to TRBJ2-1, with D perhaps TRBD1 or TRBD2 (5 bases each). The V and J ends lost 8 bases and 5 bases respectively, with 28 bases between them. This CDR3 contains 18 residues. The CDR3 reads CASGKGQGSAWGDNEQFF. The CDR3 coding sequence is TGTGCCAGCGGAAAAGGGCAGGGATCCGCCTGGGGAGACAATGAGCAGTTCTTC.

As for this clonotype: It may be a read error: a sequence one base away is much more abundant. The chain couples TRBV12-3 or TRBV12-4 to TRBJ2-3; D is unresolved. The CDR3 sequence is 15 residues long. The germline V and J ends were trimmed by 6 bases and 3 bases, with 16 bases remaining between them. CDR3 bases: TGTGCCAGCAGGTCCCCCGGCGGAATAACAGATACGCAGTATTTT. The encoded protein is CASRSPGGITDTQYF.

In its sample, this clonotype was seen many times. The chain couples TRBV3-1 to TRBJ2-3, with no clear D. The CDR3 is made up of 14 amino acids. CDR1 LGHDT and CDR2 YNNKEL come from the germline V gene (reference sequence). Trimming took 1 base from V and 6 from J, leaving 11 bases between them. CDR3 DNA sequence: TGTGCCAGCAGCCAAGGGCTTCAAAGCGATACGCAGTATTTT. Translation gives CASSQGLQSDTQYF.

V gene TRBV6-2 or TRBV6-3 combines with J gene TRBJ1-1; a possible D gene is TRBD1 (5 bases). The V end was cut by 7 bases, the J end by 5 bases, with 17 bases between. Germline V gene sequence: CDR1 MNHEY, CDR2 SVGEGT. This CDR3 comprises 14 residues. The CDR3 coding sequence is TGTGCCAGCACCTACGGGCCAGGGAAGACTGAAGCTTTCTTT. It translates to CASTYGPGKTEAFF.

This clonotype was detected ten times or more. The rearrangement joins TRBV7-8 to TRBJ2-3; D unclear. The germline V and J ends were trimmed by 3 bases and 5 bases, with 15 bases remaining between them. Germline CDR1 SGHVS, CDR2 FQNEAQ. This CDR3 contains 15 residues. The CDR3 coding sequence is TGTGCCAGCAGCTTGGCTGTCTCGGCTGGAGATACGCAGTATTTT. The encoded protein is CASSLAVSAGDTQYF.

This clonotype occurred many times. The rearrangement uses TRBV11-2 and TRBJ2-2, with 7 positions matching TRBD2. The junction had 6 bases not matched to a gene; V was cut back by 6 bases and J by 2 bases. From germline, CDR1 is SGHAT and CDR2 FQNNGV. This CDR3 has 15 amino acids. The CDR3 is CASRYSSGNTGELFF. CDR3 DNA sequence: TGTGCCAGCAGATACTCTAGCGGTAACACCGGGGAGCTGTTTTTT.

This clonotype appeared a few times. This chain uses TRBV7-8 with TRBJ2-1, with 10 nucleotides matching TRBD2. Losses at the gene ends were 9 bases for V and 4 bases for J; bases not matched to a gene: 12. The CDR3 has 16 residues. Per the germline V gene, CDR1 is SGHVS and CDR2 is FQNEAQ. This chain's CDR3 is CASTHEREGHYNEQFF. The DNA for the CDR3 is TGTGCCAGTACCCATGAGCGGGAGGGACATTACAATGAGCAGTTCTTC.

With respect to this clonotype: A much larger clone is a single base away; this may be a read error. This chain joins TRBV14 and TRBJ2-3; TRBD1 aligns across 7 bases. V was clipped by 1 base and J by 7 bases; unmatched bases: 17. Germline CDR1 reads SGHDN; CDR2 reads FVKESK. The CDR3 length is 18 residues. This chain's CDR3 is CASSQGVGPGQAAHTQYF. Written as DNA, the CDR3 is TGTGCCAGCAGCCAAGGAGTAGGTCCCGGACAGGCGGCACATACGCAGTATTTT.

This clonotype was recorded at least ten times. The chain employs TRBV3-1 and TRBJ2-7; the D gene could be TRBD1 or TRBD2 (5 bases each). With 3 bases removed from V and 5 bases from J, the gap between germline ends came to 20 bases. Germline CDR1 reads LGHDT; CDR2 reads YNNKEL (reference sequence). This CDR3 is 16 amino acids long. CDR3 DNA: TGTGCCAGCAGCCACTACCGGGACGTATCAACGAACGAGCAGTACTTC. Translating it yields CASSHYRDVSTNEQYF.

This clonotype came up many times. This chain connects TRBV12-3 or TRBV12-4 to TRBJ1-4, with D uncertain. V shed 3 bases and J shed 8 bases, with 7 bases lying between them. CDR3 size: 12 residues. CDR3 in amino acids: CASSFFGEKLFF. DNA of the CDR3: TGTGCCAGCAGTTTCTTTGGGGAAAAACTGTTTTTT.

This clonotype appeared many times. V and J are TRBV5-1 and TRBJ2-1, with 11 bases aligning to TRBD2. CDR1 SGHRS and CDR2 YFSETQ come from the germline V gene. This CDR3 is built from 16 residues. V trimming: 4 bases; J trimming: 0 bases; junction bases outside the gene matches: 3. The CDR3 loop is CASSITSGSSYNEQFF. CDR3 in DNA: TGCGCCAGCAGCATTACTAGCGGGAGCTCCTACAATGAGCAGTTCTTC.

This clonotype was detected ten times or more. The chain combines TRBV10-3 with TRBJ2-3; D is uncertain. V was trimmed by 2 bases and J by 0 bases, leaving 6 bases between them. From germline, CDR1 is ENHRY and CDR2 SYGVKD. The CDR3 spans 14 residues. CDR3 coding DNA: TGTGCCATCAGTGAGCGTACTAGCACAGATACGCAGTATTTT. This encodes CAISERTSTDTQYF.

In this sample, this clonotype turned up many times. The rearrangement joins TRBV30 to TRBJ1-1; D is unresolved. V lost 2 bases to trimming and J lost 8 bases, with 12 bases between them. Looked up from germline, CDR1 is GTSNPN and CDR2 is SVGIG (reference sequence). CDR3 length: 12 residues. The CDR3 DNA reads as TGTGCCTGGAGTTGGGAAACGAAAGAAGCTTTCTTT. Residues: CAWSWETKEAFF.

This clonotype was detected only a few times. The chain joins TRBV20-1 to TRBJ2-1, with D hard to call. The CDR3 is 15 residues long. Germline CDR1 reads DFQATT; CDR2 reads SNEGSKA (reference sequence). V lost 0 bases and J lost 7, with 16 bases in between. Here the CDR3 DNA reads TGCAGTGCTAGAGATCCGAATCACCCCTCAAATGAGCAGTTCTTC. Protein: CSARDPNHPSNEQFF.